This T cell receptor beta chain derives from a study of CD8+CD57+ T cells in acquired aplastic anemia. About the study: Sorted CD4+ plus CD8+ cells gave DNA averaging about 3 ug.

The TCR beta profiling, which covered VDJ combination and CDR3 sequence, was carried out using genomic DNA as the template. TCRdb reprocessed the reads with MiXCR, giving one entry per CDR3 protein. The table has about 180,000 distinct CDR3 sequences, 50% to 65% seen once; the top ten hold 42%. Whoever was chosen for sequencing had shown CD8+CD57+ cell expansion by flow cytometry. Severe acquired aplastic anemia affected all patients. In regard to this clonotype: Just one base apart from a much larger clone, this may be a read error.

Material for sequencing was sorted CD4+, CD8+, or CD8+CD57+ T cells (not recorded which) from PBMCs. The receptor's source is a human donor with aplastic anemia.

CDR3 region: CASSRDLGLVNTEAFF. CDR3 coding DNA: TGTGCCAGCAGCCGAGATTTGGGGCTGGTGAACACTGAAGCTTTCTTT. The genes are TRBV3-1 and TRBJ1-1, with D tentatively TRBD1 (5 bases). Germline V gene data show CDR1 as LGHDT and CDR2 as YNNKEL (reference sequence). Deletions cut 4 bases from V and 0 bases from J, with 15 bases between. The CDR3 spans 16 residues.